This T cell receptor (beta chain) was identified in a study of tumor-infiltrating lymphocytes in localized non-small cell lung cancer. For the study at large: Patients included smokers and never-smokers with various histologies, some sampled after neoadjuvant chemotherapy.

Points on this clone: Antigen unknown.

Only in-frame clones appear in the TCRdb table, and some are missing; sequencing was by immunoSEQ multiplex PCR. The sample includes about 24,000 clones, approximately 59% of them seen just once. Study-level points and caveats: Tumors had more T cell infiltration than uninvolved lung, per TCRbeta sequencing and CD3 counts. No T-cell fraction difference was seen between IM1 and IM2 tumors. Tumor T-cell fraction from TCR sequencing was not associated with recurrence-free survival (p = 0.61).

The CDR3 is made up of 14 amino acids. Trimming stripped 4 bases from V and 1 base from J, with 12 bases between. Per the germline V gene, CDR1 is SGHRS and CDR2 is YFSETQ. The sample was lung tumor tissue. This clonotype was obtained from a human donor with non-small cell lung cancer. This chain joins TRBV5-1 and TRBJ2-7; TRBD1 is a possible D gene (6 bases). This CDR3 reads CASSPTTGSYEQYF. As DNA, the CDR3 is TGCGCCAGCAGCCCTACAACAGGGTCCTACGAGCAGTACTTC.